The 19 T cell receptor beta chains below come from one sample, sequenced in a study of blood T cell repertoires in COVID-19. The protocol was immunoSEQ multiplex PCR, while the TCRdb copy is restricted to in-frame clones and leaves out a portion. The sample shows about 210,000 clones, around 83% of them seen only once. Input material: peripheral blood. These receptors were taken from a woman of 80 years or more with acute or convalescent COVID-19.

This clone was recorded once. The chain uses TRBV4-3 and TRBJ1-1, with D uncertain. V lost 2 bases to trimming and J lost 3 bases, with 7 bases between them. The length of the CDR3 is 13 residues. Germline V CDR1 and CDR2: LGHNA, YSLEER. The CDR3 coding sequence is TGCGCCAGCAGCCAAAAGCGGGACACTGAAGCTTTCTTT. Residues: CASSQKRDTEAFF.

This clone was picked up one time. The chain uses TRBV27 and TRBJ2-3; TRBD1 matches at 10 bases. In germline, CDR1 is MNHEY, CDR2 SMNVEV (reference sequence). The J segment lost 4 bases and the V segment lost 5 bases, leaving 12 bases of the junction unmatched. The CDR3 runs 17 residues. The CDR3 sequence: CASSPHRGQGFPDTQYF. The CDR3 region has the DNA TGTGCCAGCAGTCCCCACCGGGGACAGGGGTTCCCAGATACGCAGTATTTT.

This rearrangement joins TRBV7-3 to TRBJ1-1; no clear D gene. Germline V gene lookup returns CDR1 SGHTA and CDR2 FQGTGA. The CDR3 spans 14 residues. V was cut by 4 bases and J by 1 base, with 10 bases left in between. CDR3 sequence: CASSSDPGNTEAFF. The CDR3 DNA follows: TGTGCCAGCAGCTCAGACCCAGGGAACACTGAAGCTTTCTTT.

A few counts support this clone. This rearrangement joins TRBV11-2 to TRBJ2-3; 11 bases align to TRBD2. J was trimmed by 2 bases and V by 0 bases; bases with no gene match: 4. Germline V gene data show CDR1 as SGHAT and CDR2 as FQNNGV. The CDR3 totals 17 residues. The CDR3 loop reads CASSLDSSGRLTDTQYF. For the CDR3, the DNA is TGTGCCAGCAGCTTAGATTCTAGCGGGAGGCTCACAGATACGCAGTATTTT.

The chain couples TRBV7-2 to TRBJ2-5; 7 nucleotides align to TRBD2. V trimming: 4 bases; J trimming: 6 bases; junction bases outside the gene matches: 8. The CDR3 has 14 amino acids. In germline, CDR1 is SGHTA, CDR2 FQGNSA. CDR3 sequence: CASSSGLDAKTQYF. The DNA of the CDR3 is TGTGCCAGCAGCTCAGGACTAGATGCCAAGACCCAGTACTTC.

The V gene is TRBV7-2, the J gene TRBJ2-1, with 8 nucleotides matching TRBD1. Germline CDR1 reads SGHTA; CDR2 reads FQGNSA. This CDR3 has 15 amino acids. J lost 7 bases, V lost 5 bases, and 10 bases had no gene match. For the CDR3, the DNA is TGTGCCAGCAGCCGGATCCGGACAGGGTCAAATGAGCAGTTCTTC. Amino acids: CASSRIRTGSNEQFF.

The J gene is TRBJ2-7, the V gene TRBV6-1, with TRBD2 identical over 7 bases. Germline V gives CDR1 MNHNS, CDR2 SASEGT. This CDR3 is built from 16 residues. V trimming: 3 bases; J trimming: 5 bases; junction bases outside the gene matches: 13. This CDR3 reads CASSDGRGGRRHEQYF. Written as DNA, the CDR3 is TGTGCCAGCAGTGATGGACGGGGCGGGAGACGGCACGAGCAGTACTTC.

The V gene is TRBV7-5, the J gene TRBJ1-3; TRBD1 reflects the table's D call only, with no check against the DNA. TRBV7-5 is designated a pseudogene. The CDR3 sequence is 17 residues long. The CDR3 reads CARSSRAGGVVGNTIYF. DNA of the CDR3: TGTGCCAGAAGCTCCAGGGCAGGGGGCGTTGTTGGAAACACCATATATTTT.

The V gene is TRBV20-1, the J gene TRBJ2-1, with D hard to call. The CDR3 loop spans 11 amino acids. The germline gives CDR1 DFQATT, CDR2 SNEGSKA (reference sequence). V was cut by 0 bases and J by 9 bases, with 6 bases left in between. The CDR3 region is CSARDLTEQFF. The DNA for the CDR3 is TGCAGTGCTAGAGACCTAACTGAGCAGTTCTTC.

This chain links TRBV25-1 with TRBJ1-4; 9 bases map to TRBD1. CDR3 length: 15 residues. V dropped 3 bases and J dropped 5; count of bases not matched to a gene: 4. In germline, CDR1 is MGHDK, CDR2 SYGVNS. CDR3 DNA sequence: TGTGCCAGCAGTGACTTGACAGGGGGGAATGAAAAACTGTTTTTT. It specifies CASSDLTGGNEKLFF.

The chain joins TRBV5-1 to TRBJ2-2; D might be TRBD2 (5 bases). V gave up 7 bases and J gave up 5 bases, with 15 bases separating them. This CDR3 comprises 14 residues. Per the germline V gene, CDR1 is SGHRS and CDR2 is YFSETQ. This CDR3 reads CASWTGDSTGELFF. CDR3 DNA sequence: TGCGCCAGCTGGACTGGAGATTCAACCGGGGAGCTGTTTTTT.

The CDR3 sequence is CSVEDFKSDWDRVKGYTF. CDR3 nucleotide sequence: TGCAGCGTTGAAGATTTTAAGTCGGATTGGGACAGGGTGAAAGGCTACACCTTC. The chain uses TRBV29-1 and TRBJ1-2; 9 nucleotides line up with TRBD1. V shed 0 bases, J shed 8 bases, and the junction held 19 bases outside the gene matches. CDR1 and CDR2 (germline): SQVTM, ANQGSEA. This CDR3 is built from 18 residues.

CDR3: CASSSDNNEKLFF. The CDR3 DNA reads TGTGCCAGCAGTTCGGACAATAATGAAAAACTGTTTTTT. The chain has TRBV27 and TRBJ1-4; weak D call: TRBD1 (5 bases). CDR1 MNHEY and CDR2 SMNVEV come from the germline V gene (reference sequence). The CDR3 is made up of 13 amino acids. Trimming removed 4 bases from V and 4 bases from J, with 7 bases in between. Drawing the rest from reference TRBV27 and TRBJ1-4, the complete variable domain is EAQVTQNPRYLITVTGKKLTVTCSQNMNHEYMSWYRQDPGLGLRQIYYSMNVEVTDKGDVPEGYKVSRKEKRNFPLILESPSPNQTSLYFCASSSDNNEKLFFGSGTQLSVL.

The rearrangement joins TRBV19 to TRBJ1-2; D call uncertain. From germline, CDR1 is LNHDA and CDR2 SQIVND (reference sequence). The CDR3 spans 12 residues. With 7 bases removed from V and 1 base from J, the gap between germline ends came to 7 bases. CDR3 sequence reads: CASTTVNYGYTF. CDR3 coding DNA: TGTGCCAGTACTACAGTTAACTATGGCTACACCTTC.

The chain couples TRBV27 to TRBJ1-6, with D perhaps TRBD1 (6 bases). This CDR3 contains 16 residues. The V and J ends lost 5 bases and 1 base respectively, with 12 bases between them. Germline V gives CDR1 MNHEY, CDR2 SMNVEV (reference sequence). The CDR3 DNA sequence: TGTGCCAGCAGTGAGAACAGGGTTTCCTATAATTCACCCCTCCACTTT. Translating gives CASSENRVSYNSPLHF.

This chain joins TRBV10-3 and TRBJ2-2; 9 bases agree with TRBD1. V dropped 8 bases and J dropped 4; count of bases not matched to a gene: 8. The CDR3 has 15 residues. Germline V gene data show CDR1 as ENHRY and CDR2 as SYGVKD. The CDR3 here is CAIGGGQGGTGELFF. The CDR3 DNA reads TGTGCCATCGGCGGGGGACAGGGCGGCACCGGGGAGCTGTTTTTT.

The chain carries TRBV5-1 and TRBJ2-5; 8 bases match TRBD2. J gave up 5 bases and V 0 bases, and 9 bases lay outside the gene matches. Germline V CDR1 and CDR2: SGHRS, YFSETQ. The CDR3 spans 16 residues. CDR3: CASSLESASGYETQYF. The CDR3 DNA is TGCGCCAGCAGCTTGGAATCGGCTAGCGGGTATGAGACCCAGTACTTC.

The chain carries TRBV14 and TRBJ2-1; no firm D call. Germline V gene sequence: CDR1 SGHDN, CDR2 FVKESK. V gave up 6 bases and J gave up 7 bases, with 19 bases separating them. The CDR3 runs 15 residues. In DNA, the CDR3 is TGTGCCAGCAGTCCCCCAATCCCGTGGAGAAATGAGCAGTTCTTC. It yields the protein CASSPPIPWRNEQFF.

The chain links TRBV6-1 to TRBJ2-4; 7 positions agree with TRBD2. V was pared by 0 bases and J by 6 bases, with 8 bases of the junction left unmatched. CDR3 length: 16 amino acids. The germline CDR1 and CDR2 sequences are MNHNS and SASEGT. CDR3 sequence (DNA): TGTGCCAGCAGTGAAGCGATGACTAGCCGGGCAAACATTCAGTACTTC. It is translated as CASSEAMTSRANIQYF.